The clone carrying this T cell receptor beta chain was found once. Its target is not known. The same CDR3 arises from other DNA sequences in this sample as well. CD45RO-negative CD8 cells positively selected for CCR7 made up the naive population, which excluded terminally differentiated effector memory CD45RA+ cells. The data derive from a study of shared clonotypes between healthy human individuals. Study summary: Plates per donor: three CD4 naive, three CD4 memory, two CD8 naive, one CD8 memory.

Under the authors' procedure: ImmunoSEQ supplied junction-only sequences lacking quality scores, so filtering was different. Data came from immunoSEQ multiplex PCR; TCRdb stores just in-frame clones and leaves some out. V and J calls and clone size are copied from that table; D and trimming were computed from the DNA. The sample carries roughly 2 million clones, approximately 94% recorded once. Study-wide findings and caveats: Among the subsets, naive ones generally showed larger estimated richness than memory ones.

V was clipped by 0 bases and J by 4 bases; unmatched bases: 2. Germline V gene sequence: CDR1 LGHNA, CDR2 YNFKEQ. This CDR3 has 16 amino acids. Sequences were obtained from naive CD8+ T cells sorted from blood. V gene TRBV4-2 combines with J gene TRBJ2-1; 11 bases fit TRBD2. This clonotype originated in a young man in good health. Written as DNA, the CDR3 is TGTGCCAGCAGCCAAGATCCTAGCGGGGGGTACAATGAGCAGTTCTTC. Its translation: CASSQDPSGGYNEQFF.